This TCR beta chain is drawn from a study of blood T cell repertoires in COVID-19 (dated by TCRdb to the early 2020s). Looking at the study overall: Samples from collaborators originated in the United States, Italy and Spain and spanned both the acute and convalescent phases of COVID-19. Samples came from the ongoing ImmuneRACE study (first 160 participants) plus 1,254 subjects from 6 global collaborators. The sample metadata nearly always contained a de-identified subject ID, COVID-19 status, age in years and sex. Deeply sampled blood TCRbeta repertoires from subjects exposed to, actively infected with, or recovered from COVID-19 were included in the dataset. The repertoires were released in a freely available public database meant as a resource for research on the immune response to SARS-CoV-2. The prospective study material was composed of cDNA or gDNA derived from T cells, B-cell-depleted T cells, or PBMCs. Where HLA class I and class II types were available, the types were taken from metadata supplied by the sample provider, not from assay-based typing. Study-level results and caveats: The quantity of clinical and demographic metadata differed by source and by participant and was supplied without curation.

Concerning this clone: Its antigen is unknown. It has no much larger one-base neighbor in the sample; base qualities were not kept.

The junction shows trimming of 3 bases on V and 8 bases on J, plus 11 bases between the germline ends. The CDR3 has 14 amino acids, counting the end cysteine and phenylalanine. Just CDR3 DNA is preserved here, 42 bases in frame from base 1. For CDR1 and CDR2, the germline V gene lists SGHTA and FQGNSA. Each collaborating institution followed its own protocols to collect whole blood in K2EDTA tubes. For TCRbeta analysis, collaborator samples were shipped as frozen whole blood, as isolated PBMCs, or as DNA extracted from either sample type. The immunoSEQ Assay, a bias-controlled multiplex PCR, was used to amplify TCRbeta CDR3 regions from genomic DNA. Turning to the authors' computational methods: The number of nucleated cells in each sample was estimated by amplification of reference gene primers within the assay. To quantify the absolute abundance of each unique TCRbeta CDR3 rearrangement, sequence reads were collapsed and filtered. Productive Simpson clonality was computed per sample as the square root of Simpson's diversity index over productive rearrangements. Held by TCRdb, this immuneACCESS table contains in-frame sequences only and omits some clones. Under half of the omission traces to an unresolved V gene where checked; the cause of the rest is unknown. The DNA gave D and trimming, while V, J and clone size come from that table. The sample has about 190,000 clones on record, around 80% of them singletons. The top ten hold under 3.5% of the sample.

Sequenced material: peripheral blood. The sequence joins TRBV7-2 to TRBJ1-6; the D gene is possibly TRBD1, with 6 bases matching. This clonotype originated in a man aged 50 or older with active or convalescent COVID-19. The DNA reads as follows: TGTGCCAGCAGCTTTAGGGGGTCTGATTCACCCCTCCACTTT. This encodes CASSFRGSDSPLHF. This CDR3, with the reference TRBV7-2 and TRBJ1-6 proteins standing in past its ends, gives the full variable domain GAGVSQSPSNKVTEKGKDVELRCDPISGHTALYWYRQSLGQGLEFLIYFQGNSAPDKSGLPSDRFSAERTGGSVSTLTIQRTQQEDSAVYLCASSFRGSDSPLHFGNGTRLTVT.